Below, 23 T cell receptor beta chains from the same sample are listed, as sequenced in a study of shared clonotypes between healthy human individuals. Sequenced by immunoSEQ multiplex PCR; TCRdb stores in-frame clones only, minus some. The table lists under 650,000 clones, less than 96% of them singletons, with about 0.057% in the top ten. Material for sequencing was naive CD4+ T cells sorted from blood. Regarding subset: CD45RA+ positively selected. These TCRs come from a woman younger than 45 in good health.

The chain links TRBV6-1 to TRBJ2-4; 8 nucleotides match TRBD2. V gave up 2 bases and J gave up 9 bases; unmatched junction bases: 0. The CDR3 runs 12 residues. Germline loops: CDR1 MNHNS, CDR2 SASEGT. Here the CDR3 DNA reads TGTGCCAGCAGTGAAAGCGGGAGCATTCAGTACTTC. Amino acid sequence: CASSESGSIQYF.

The CDR3 DNA sequence: TGTGCCAGCTCACCGAAAAACCAAGAGACCCAGTACTTC. The encoded protein is CASSPKNQETQYF. The V call is TRBV18, the J call TRBJ2-5; no clear D. Deletions cut 3 bases from V and 0 bases from J, with 5 bases between. The CDR3 has 13 amino acids. The V gene's germline CDR1 is KGHSH and CDR2 LQKENI.

J is TRBJ2-1 and V is TRBV4-1, with TRBD2 matching over 9 bases. Germline CDR1 MGHRA, CDR2 YSYEKL. V gave up 4 bases and J gave up 0 bases; unmatched junction bases: 10. The CDR3 runs 18 residues. The DNA of the CDR3 is TGCGCCAGCAGCCCACGGACTATTAGCGGGAGCTCCTACAATGAGCAGTTCTTC. It codes for CASSPRTISGSSYNEQFF.

This clone turned up a few times. The genes are TRBV30 and TRBJ1-3; TRBD1 matches 7 bases. This CDR3 contains 15 residues. In germline, CDR1 is GTSNPN, CDR2 SVGIG (reference sequence). The ends lost 3 bases at V and 0 bases at J; junction bases unmatched: 5. Here the CDR3 DNA reads TGTGCCTGGAGGAGGGGACAGAGCTCTGGAAACACCATATATTTT. Translating it yields CAWRRGQSSGNTIYF.

The chain links TRBV7-9 to TRBJ2-5, with 8 bases matching TRBD1. V was pared by 5 bases and J by 7 bases, with 6 bases of the junction left unmatched. The CDR3 covers 13 residues. Germline assignment: CDR1 SEHNR and CDR2 FQNEAQ (reference sequence). For the CDR3, the DNA is TGTGCCAGCAGCCCCAGGGGGCGGGGGACCCAGTACTTC. This codes for CASSPRGRGTQYF.

The gene calls are TRBV28 and TRBJ2-2, with 14 bases matching TRBD2. Germline V CDR1 and CDR2: MDHEN, SYDVKM. There are 20 residues in the CDR3. The trim removed 6 bases at V and 6 bases at J, leaving 18 bases unmatched. CDR3 region: CASSKRGTSGRKKVPGELFF. The CDR3 DNA reads TGTGCCAGCAGCAAGAGAGGGACTAGCGGGAGAAAGAAGGTTCCCGGGGAGCTGTTTTTT.

This chain uses TRBV19 with TRBJ2-1; D gene ambiguous. Between the trimmed V and J ends, which lost 3 bases and 4 bases, there was a span of 4 bases. The germline V gene has CDR1 LNHDA and CDR2 SQIVND (reference sequence). This CDR3 has 12 residues. The CDR3 DNA reads TGTGCCAGTAGTATCCGGTACAATGAGCAGTTCTTC. Protein product: CASSIRYNEQFF. Full variable domain (remainder filled in from reference TRBV19 and TRBJ2-1): DGGITQSPKYLFRKEGQNVTLSCEQNLNHDAMYWYRQDPGQGLRLIYYSQIVNDFQKGDIAEGYSVSREKKESFPLTVTSAQKNPTAFYLCASSIRYNEQFFGPGTRLTVL.

The chain links TRBV5-4 to TRBJ2-7, with D perhaps being TRBD1 or TRBD2 (5 bases each). This CDR3 has 15 amino acids. V lost 3 bases and J 7 bases, leaving 20 bases between the germline ends. Germline V gene sequence: CDR1 SGHNT, CDR2 YYREEE (reference sequence). CDR3 sequence: CASSSWRGTSGEQYF. The CDR3 nucleotides are TGTGCCAGCAGCTCCTGGAGAGGGACGTCGGGAGAGCAGTACTTC.

In its sample, this clone was seen once. The chain couples TRBV6-5 to TRBJ2-1; 8 bases align to TRBD2. Looked up from germline, CDR1 is MNHEY and CDR2 is SVGAGI. Germline trimming cut 5 bases from V and 4 bases from J; bases unmatched to any gene: 7. The CDR3 has 15 amino acids. The DNA of the CDR3 is TGTGCCAGCAGTGCCGCGGGACTAGGGTACAATGAGCAGTTCTTC. Protein sequence: CASSAAGLGYNEQFF.

This clone showed up just once. The chain has TRBV7-9 and TRBJ1-5; 9 positions match TRBD1. Germline V gives CDR1 SEHNR, CDR2 FQNEAQ (reference sequence). CDR3 length equals 15 residues. Losses at the gene ends were 5 bases for V and 3 bases for J; bases not matched to a gene: 5. The DNA for the CDR3 is TGTGCCAGCAGCCACAGGGGGCGAAACAATCAGCCCCAGCATTTT. Encoded protein: CASSHRGRNNQPQHF.

This clone was observed a few times. The genes are TRBV28 and TRBJ1-2; D unresolved. CDR1 is MDHEN, CDR2 SYDVKM, per germline. V lost 5 bases and J lost 3, with 13 bases in between. The CDR3 has 14 residues. The CDR3 coding sequence is TGTGCCAGCAGTGACCCCCCTGATGACTATGGCTACACCTTC. It is translated as CASSDPPDDYGYTF.

The chain joins TRBV6-1 to TRBJ2-1; D possibly corresponds to TRBD2 (5 bases). Deletions cut 6 bases from V and 5 bases from J, with 8 bases between. CDR1 is MNHNS, CDR2 SASEGT, per germline. The CDR3 is 12 amino acids. CDR3 residues: CASRGVNNEQFF. Written as DNA, the CDR3 is TGTGCCAGCAGGGGAGTTAACAATGAGCAGTTCTTC.

The CDR3 bases are TGTGCCATCAGGGGACAGGGGGGCGATGAGCAGTTCTTC. It translates to CAIRGQGGDEQFF. The chain employs TRBV10-3 and TRBJ2-1; TRBD1 matches at 11 bases. Germline loops: CDR1 ENHRY, CDR2 SYGVKD. V shed 6 bases, J shed 8 bases, and the junction held 3 bases outside the gene matches. The CDR3 length is 13 residues.

The CDR3, as DNA: TGTGCCATCAGTGAGAAGGGGACAGCCCAGCATTTT. The encoded protein is CAISEKGTAQHF. The chain recombines TRBV10-3 with TRBJ1-5; TRBD1 aligns across 7 bases. V lost 2 bases and J lost 11; bases outside the gene matches: 3. Looked up from germline, CDR1 is ENHRY and CDR2 is SYGVKD. CDR3 length equals 12 residues.

This rearrangement joins TRBV4-1 to TRBJ2-2; 9 positions match TRBD2. V gave up 2 bases and J gave up 7 bases; unmatched junction bases: 11. This CDR3 comprises 17 residues. In germline, CDR1 is MGHRA, CDR2 YSYEKL. CDR3 residues: CASSQRVSASGIGELFF. The CDR3 coding sequence is TGCGCCAGCAGCCAAAGGGTCTCCGCTAGCGGGATCGGGGAGCTGTTTTTT.

This chain uses TRBV5-8 with TRBJ2-7, with D maybe TRBD1 (6 bases). Deletions cut 1 base from V and 2 bases from J, with 13 bases between. The germline gives CDR1 SGHTS, CDR2 YDEGEE. This CDR3 comprises 15 residues. The CDR3 spells CASSLYAGDPYEQYF. The CDR3 nucleotides are TGTGCCAGCAGCTTGTATGCAGGGGACCCCTACGAGCAGTACTTC.

The chain has TRBV11-2 and TRBJ1-2; 12 bases line up with TRBD1. The CDR3 sequence is 14 residues long. Germline CDR1 is SGHAT and CDR2 is FQNNGV. V shed 3 bases and J 6 bases; nucleotides not matched to a gene: 2. In DNA form, the CDR3 reads TGTGCCAGCAGCTTTGGGACAGGGGGCGATGGCTACACCTTC. Encoded protein: CASSFGTGGDGYTF.

The chain recombines TRBV27 with TRBJ1-1; a possible D gene is TRBD1 (6 bases). CDR1 is MNHEY and CDR2 is SMNVEV in the germline V gene (reference sequence). The CDR3 is 16 amino acids. Trimming removed 5 bases from V and 6 bases from J, with 22 bases in between. The CDR3 loop is CASSPLVGGGGPEAFF. The DNA of the CDR3 is TGTGCCAGCAGTCCTCTTGTAGGTGGCGGGGGCCCTGAAGCTTTCTTT.

This chain links TRBV7-7 with TRBJ2-3; D gene uncertain. V was shortened by 5 bases and J by 1 base, with 10 bases between the two germline ends. This CDR3 comprises 14 residues. Germline CDR1 is SSHAT and CDR2 is FNYEAQ (reference sequence). The CDR3 DNA reads TGTGCCAGCAGCCCCAGCTCTGGCACAGATACGCAGTATTTT. Its protein product is CASSPSSGTDTQYF.

Here the CDR3 DNA reads TGTGCCAGCAGCGTAGAAGGGTCGGGGACCCAGTACTTC. It is translated as CASSVEGSGTQYF. The chain joins TRBV9 to TRBJ2-5, with D uncertain. The germline CDR1 and CDR2 sequences are SGDLS and YYNGEE. The CDR3 is 13 amino acids. Trimming took off 0 bases at V and 7 bases at J, with 10 bases between the two ends. Full variable domain (remainder filled in from reference TRBV9 and TRBJ2-5): DSGVTQTPKHLITATGQRVTLRCSPRSGDLSVYWYQQSLDQGLQFLIQYYNGEERAKGNILERFSAQQFPDLHSELNLSSLELGDSALYFCASSVEGSGTQYFGPGTRLLVL.

This rearrangement joins TRBV18 to TRBJ1-5, with 8 bases matching TRBD1. Trimming cost V 2 bases and J 7 bases; bases outside gene matches: 4. Germline CDR1 and CDR2: KGHSH and LQKENI. There are 14 residues in the CDR3. CDR3 region: CASSPSGGDQPQHF. CDR3 DNA: TGTGCCAGCTCACCATCAGGGGGCGACCAGCCCCAGCATTTT.

This sequence joins TRBV27 and TRBJ2-1; TRBD2 matches 11 bases. CDR3 size: 15 residues. V lost 5 bases, J lost 8 bases, and 8 bases stayed unmatched. Germline lookup yields CDR1 MNHEY and CDR2 SMNVEV (reference sequence). The chain's CDR3 is CASSNTRLAGYEQFF. CDR3 nucleotide sequence: TGTGCCAGCAGTAACACCCGACTAGCGGGATATGAGCAGTTCTTC.

The chain employs TRBV25-1 and TRBJ2-2; the D gene is possibly TRBD1 (6 bases). There are 15 residues in the CDR3. Germline V lookup: CDR1 MGHDK, CDR2 SYGVNS. V lost 3 bases, J lost 1 base, and 9 bases lay in between. DNA for the CDR3: TGTGCCAGCAGTGACCCGGGACAGAACACCGGGGAGCTGTTTTTT. This gives the protein CASSDPGQNTGELFF. Complete variable domain (other parts from reference TRBV25-1 and TRBJ2-2): EADIYQTPRYLVIGTGKKITLECSQTMGHDKMYWYQQDPGMELHLIHYSYGVNSTEKGDLSSESTVSRIRTEHFPLTLESARPSHTSQYLCASSDPGQNTGELFFGEGSRLTVL.